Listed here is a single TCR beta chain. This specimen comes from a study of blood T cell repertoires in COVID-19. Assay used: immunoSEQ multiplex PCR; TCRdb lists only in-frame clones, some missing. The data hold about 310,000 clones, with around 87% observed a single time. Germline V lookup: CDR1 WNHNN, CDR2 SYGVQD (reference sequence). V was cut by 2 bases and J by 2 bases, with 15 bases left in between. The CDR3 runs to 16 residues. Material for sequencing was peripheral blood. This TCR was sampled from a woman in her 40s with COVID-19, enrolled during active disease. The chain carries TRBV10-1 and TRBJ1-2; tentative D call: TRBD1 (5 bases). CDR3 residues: CASSELESWTNYGYTF. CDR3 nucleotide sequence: TGCGCCAGCAGTGAGCTCGAGTCCTGGACAAACTATGGCTACACCTTC.